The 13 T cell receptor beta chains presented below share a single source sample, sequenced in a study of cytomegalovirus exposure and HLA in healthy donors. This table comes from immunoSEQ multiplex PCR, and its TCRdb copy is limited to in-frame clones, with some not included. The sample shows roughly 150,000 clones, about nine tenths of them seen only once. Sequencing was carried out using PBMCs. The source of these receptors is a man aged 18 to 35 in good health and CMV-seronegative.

CDR3 protein: CASSAGSTDTQYF. The CDR3 DNA sequence: TGCGCCAGCAGTGCAGGGAGCACAGATACGCAGTATTTT. This chain uses TRBV10-1 with TRBJ2-3; the D gene is possibly TRBD1 (5 bases). Germline values: CDR1 WNHNN, CDR2 SYGVQD (reference sequence). The V end was cut by 4 bases, the J end by 0 bases, with 5 bases between. This CDR3 is built from 13 residues.

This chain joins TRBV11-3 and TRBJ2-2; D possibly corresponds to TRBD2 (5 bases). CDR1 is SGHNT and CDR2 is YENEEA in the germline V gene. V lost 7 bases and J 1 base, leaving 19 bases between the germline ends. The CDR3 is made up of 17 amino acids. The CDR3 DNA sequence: TGTGCCAGCAAAAGAGTGGTGTGGGGAGTGAACACCGGGGAGCTGTTTTTT. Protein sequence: CASKRVVWGVNTGELFF.

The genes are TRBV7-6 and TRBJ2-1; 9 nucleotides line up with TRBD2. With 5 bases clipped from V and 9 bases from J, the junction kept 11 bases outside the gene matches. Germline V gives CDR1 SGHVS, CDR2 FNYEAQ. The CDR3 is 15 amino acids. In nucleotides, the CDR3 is TGTGCCAGCAGCCAGACTAGCGGCGCGTCCCGTGAGCAGTTCTTC. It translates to CASSQTSGASREQFF.

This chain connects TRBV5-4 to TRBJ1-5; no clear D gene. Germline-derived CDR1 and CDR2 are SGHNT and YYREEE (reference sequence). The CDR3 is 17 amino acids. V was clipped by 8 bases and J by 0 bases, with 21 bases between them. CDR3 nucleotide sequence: TGTGCCAGTCCAGCTTTAGCCCACCTTTATAGCAATCAGCCCCAGCATTTT. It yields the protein CASPALAHLYSNQPQHF.

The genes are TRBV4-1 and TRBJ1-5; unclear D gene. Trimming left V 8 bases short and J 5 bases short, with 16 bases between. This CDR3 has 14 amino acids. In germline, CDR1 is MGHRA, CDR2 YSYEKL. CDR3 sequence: CASHGNPKDQPQHF. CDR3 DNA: TGCGCCAGCCACGGGAACCCCAAGGATCAGCCCCAGCATTTT.

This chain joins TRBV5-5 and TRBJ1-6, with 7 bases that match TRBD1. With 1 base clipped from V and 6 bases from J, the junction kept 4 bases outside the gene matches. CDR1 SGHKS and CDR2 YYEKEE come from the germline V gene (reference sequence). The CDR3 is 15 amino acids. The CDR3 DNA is TGTGCCAGCAGCTTGACACAGGGGTTTAATTCACCCCTCCACTTT. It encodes CASSLTQGFNSPLHF.

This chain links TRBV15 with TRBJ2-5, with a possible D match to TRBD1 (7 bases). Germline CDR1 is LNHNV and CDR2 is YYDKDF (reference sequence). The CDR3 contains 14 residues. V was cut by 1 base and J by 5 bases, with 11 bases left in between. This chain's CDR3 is CATSRAGGRETQYF. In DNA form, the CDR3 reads TGTGCCACCAGCAGAGCAGGGGGGAGGGAGACCCAGTACTTC.

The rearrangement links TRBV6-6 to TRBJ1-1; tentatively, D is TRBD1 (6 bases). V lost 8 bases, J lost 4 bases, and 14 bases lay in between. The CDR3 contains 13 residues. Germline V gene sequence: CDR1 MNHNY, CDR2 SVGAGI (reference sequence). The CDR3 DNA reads TGTGCCAGCGGGGCAGGGGCAGGCACTGAAGCTTTCTTT. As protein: CASGAGAGTEAFF.

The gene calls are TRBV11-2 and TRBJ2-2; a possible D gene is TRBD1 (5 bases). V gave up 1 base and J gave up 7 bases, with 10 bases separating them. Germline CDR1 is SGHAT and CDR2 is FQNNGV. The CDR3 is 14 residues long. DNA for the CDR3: TGTGCCAGCAGCTTAGCAGGGATTAGCGGGGAGCTGTTTTTT. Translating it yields CASSLAGISGELFF.

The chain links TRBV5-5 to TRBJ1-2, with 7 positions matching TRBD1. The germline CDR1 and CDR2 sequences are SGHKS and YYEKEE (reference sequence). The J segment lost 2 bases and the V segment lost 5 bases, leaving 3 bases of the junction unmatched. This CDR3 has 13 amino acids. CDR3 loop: CASSRDRNYGYTF. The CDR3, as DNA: TGTGCCAGCAGTCGGGACAGAAACTATGGCTACACCTTC.

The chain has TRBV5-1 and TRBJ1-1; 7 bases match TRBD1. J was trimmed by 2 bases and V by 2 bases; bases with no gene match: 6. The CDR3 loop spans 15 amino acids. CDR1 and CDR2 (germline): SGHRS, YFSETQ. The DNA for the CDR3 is TGCGCCAGCAGCTTTGGTGACAGGGCCAACACTGAAGCTTTCTTT. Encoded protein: CASSFGDRANTEAFF.

CDR3 amino acids: CASSLMAGSSYEQYF. DNA of the CDR3: TGTGCCAGCAGTTTGATGGCGGGAAGCTCCTACGAGCAGTACTTC. The chain combines TRBV27 with TRBJ2-7, with a tentative D call TRBD2 (6 bases). Germline V gene lookup returns CDR1 MNHEY and CDR2 SMNVEV (reference sequence). The CDR3 runs to 15 residues. The germline V and J ends were trimmed by 3 bases and 0 bases, with 12 bases remaining between them.

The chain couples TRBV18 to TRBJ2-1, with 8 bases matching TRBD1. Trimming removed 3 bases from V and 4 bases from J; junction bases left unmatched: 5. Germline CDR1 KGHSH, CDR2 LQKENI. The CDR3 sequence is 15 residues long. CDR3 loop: CASSPRGQKYNEQFF. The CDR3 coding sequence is TGTGCCAGCTCACCCAGGGGGCAGAAATACAATGAGCAGTTCTTC.